The present T cell receptor beta chain was sequenced within a study of T cell clonotyping in hematopoietic cell transplantation. Method: immunoSEQ multiplex PCR; TCRdb's copy keeps in-frame clones and lacks some. The sample consists of some 9,900 clones, approximately 77% of them appearing once. This CDR3 is built from 14 residues. Germline CDR1 MNHEY, CDR2 SVGAGI. V lost 6 bases and J 4 bases, leaving 13 bases between the germline ends. The sequence was obtained from a female patient in her thirties or forties who had an allogeneic stem cell transplant from a related donor, so T cells may come from the graft donor. Some clones in this sample may be carry-over from other donors' samples. Sequencing was performed on PBMCs, taken 30 days after allogeneic stem cell transplant. V is TRBV6-5 and J is TRBJ1-5; unclear D gene. This CDR3 reads CASRRHPGNQPQHF. The CDR3 nucleotides are TGTGCCAGCAGACGACATCCTGGAAATCAGCCCCAGCATTTT.